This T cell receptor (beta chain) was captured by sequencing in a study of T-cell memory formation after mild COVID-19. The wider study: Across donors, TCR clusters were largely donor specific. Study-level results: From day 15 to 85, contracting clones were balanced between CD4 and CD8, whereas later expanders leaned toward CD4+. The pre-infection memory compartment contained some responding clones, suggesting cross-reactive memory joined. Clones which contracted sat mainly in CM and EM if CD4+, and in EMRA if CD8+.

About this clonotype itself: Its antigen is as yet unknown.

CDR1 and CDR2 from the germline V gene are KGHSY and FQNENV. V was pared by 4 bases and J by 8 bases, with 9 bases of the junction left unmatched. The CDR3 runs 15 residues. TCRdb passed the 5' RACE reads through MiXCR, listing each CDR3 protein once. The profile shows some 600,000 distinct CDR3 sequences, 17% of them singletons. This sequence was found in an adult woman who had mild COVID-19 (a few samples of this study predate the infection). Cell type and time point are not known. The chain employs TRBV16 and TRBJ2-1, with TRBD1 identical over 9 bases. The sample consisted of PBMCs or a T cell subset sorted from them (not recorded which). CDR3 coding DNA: TGTGCCAGCAGCCTTTCCGGGACAGGGCCCCATGAGCAGTTCTTC. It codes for CASSLSGTGPHEQFF. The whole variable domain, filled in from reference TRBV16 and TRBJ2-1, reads GEEVAQTPKHLVRGEGQKAKLYCAPIKGHSYVFWYQQVLKNEFKFLISFQNENVFDETGMPKERFSAKCLPNSPCSLEIQATKLEDSAVYFCASSLSGTGPHEQFFGPGTRLTVL.